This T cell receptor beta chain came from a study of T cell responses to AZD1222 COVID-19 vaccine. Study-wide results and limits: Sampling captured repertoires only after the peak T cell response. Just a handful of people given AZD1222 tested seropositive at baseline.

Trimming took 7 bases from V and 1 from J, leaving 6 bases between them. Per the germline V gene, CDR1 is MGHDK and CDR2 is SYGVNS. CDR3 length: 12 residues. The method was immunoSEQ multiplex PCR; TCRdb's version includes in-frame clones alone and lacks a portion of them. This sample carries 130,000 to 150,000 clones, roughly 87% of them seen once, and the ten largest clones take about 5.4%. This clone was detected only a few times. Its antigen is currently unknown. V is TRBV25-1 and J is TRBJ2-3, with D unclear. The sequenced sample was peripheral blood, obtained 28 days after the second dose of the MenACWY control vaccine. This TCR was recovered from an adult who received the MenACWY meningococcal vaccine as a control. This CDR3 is CASNRGTDTQYF. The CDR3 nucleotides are TGTGCCAGCAACCGAGGCACAGATACGCAGTATTTT.